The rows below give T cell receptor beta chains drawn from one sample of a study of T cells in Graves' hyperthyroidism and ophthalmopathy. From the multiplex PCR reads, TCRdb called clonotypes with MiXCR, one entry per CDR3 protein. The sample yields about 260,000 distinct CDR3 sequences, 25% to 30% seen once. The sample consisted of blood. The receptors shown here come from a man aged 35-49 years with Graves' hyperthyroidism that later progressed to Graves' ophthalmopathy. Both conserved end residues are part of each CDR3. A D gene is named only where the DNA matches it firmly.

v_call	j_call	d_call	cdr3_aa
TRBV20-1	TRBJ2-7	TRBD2	CSATASGLGEQYF
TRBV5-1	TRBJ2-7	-	CASRAGIEEQYF
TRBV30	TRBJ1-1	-	CAWSENGGGAFF
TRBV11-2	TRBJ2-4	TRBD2	CASSLLAGGPGENIQYF
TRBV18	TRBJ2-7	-	CASSPRQVRHEQYF
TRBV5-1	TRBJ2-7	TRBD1	CASSGQASSYEQYF
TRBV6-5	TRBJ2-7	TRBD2	CASSYTRLAGEAGEQYF
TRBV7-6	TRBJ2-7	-	CASSLARQDYEQYF
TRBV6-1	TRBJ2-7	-	CASRQGGEQYF
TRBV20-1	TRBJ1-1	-	CSARDTLTDTEAFF
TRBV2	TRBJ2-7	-	CAVTGSYEQYF
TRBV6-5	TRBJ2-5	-	CASSYVGGGGETQYF
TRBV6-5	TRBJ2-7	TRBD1	CASSYSGTGRTAYEQYF
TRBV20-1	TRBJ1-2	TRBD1	CSARDLSGTANSGYTF
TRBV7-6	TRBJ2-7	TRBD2	CASVLAPETNYEQYF
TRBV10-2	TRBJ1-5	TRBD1	CASSESLQAWTGQKGQPQHF
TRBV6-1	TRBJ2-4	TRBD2	CASSEPAGAGNIQYF
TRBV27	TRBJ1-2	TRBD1	CASSLSWDRGPYGYTF
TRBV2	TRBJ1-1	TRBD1	CASSDWGLSGDRLNTEAFF
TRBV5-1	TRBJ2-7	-	CASSVGGGRSHEQYF
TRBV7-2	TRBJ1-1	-	CASSLWQGYTEAFF
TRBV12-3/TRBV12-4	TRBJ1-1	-	CASRPSGPLGEAFF
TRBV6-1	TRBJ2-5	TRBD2	CASRITSGRRGETQYF
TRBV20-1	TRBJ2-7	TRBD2	CSARPSGSNEQYF